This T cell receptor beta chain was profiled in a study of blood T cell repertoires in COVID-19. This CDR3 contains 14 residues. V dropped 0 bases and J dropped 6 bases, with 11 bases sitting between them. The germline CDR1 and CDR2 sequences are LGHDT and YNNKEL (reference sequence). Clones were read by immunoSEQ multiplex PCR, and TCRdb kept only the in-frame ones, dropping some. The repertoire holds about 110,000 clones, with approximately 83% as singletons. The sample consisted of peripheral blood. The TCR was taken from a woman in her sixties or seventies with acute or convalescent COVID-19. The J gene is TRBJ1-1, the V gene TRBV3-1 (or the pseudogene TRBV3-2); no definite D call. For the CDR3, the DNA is TGTGCCAGCAGCCAAGAAGGTCAGGTTTCTGAAGCTTTCTTT. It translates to CASSQEGQVSEAFF.